This TCR beta chain was documented in a study of T cell responses to AZD1222 COVID-19 vaccine. Study-wide points: It was only after the peak T cell response that any repertoires were sampled. It should be noted that donors were predominantly white British and more often female, and clonal diversity was possibly underestimated. At baseline, just six AZD1222 recipients tested seropositive.

The ends were cut back, 4 bases at V and 7 bases at J, with 14 bases in the middle. Germline-derived CDR1 and CDR2 are SGHAT and FQNNGV. The CDR3 is 14 amino acids. A note on this clone: Its specificity is not known.

Clones were sequenced by immunoSEQ multiplex PCR, and TCRdb holds only the in-frame ones, with some missing. This table holds 100,000 to 150,000 clones, over 70% found once. The chain joins TRBV11-2 to TRBJ1-3; D perhaps matches TRBD1 (6 bases). The sample consisted of peripheral blood, taken on day 0 of AZD1222 vaccination. This receptor was taken from an adult in good health. CDR3 sequence: CASSSDRSGNTIYF. CDR3 DNA sequence: TGTGCCAGCAGCTCGGACAGAAGCGGGAACACCATATATTTT.